This TCR beta chain came from a study of technical replicates of blood from a few donors. This clone was observed a single time. Profiled with immunoSEQ multiplex PCR; TCRdb holds only in-frame clones, not every one. The table includes fewer than 20,000 clones, around 87% detected once. With V trimmed by 5 bases and J by 1 base, 6 bases remained unmatched. CDR3 length equals 16 residues. Germline assignment: CDR1 LNHDA and CDR2 SQIVND (reference sequence). Source material: PBMCs. The sequence derives from a human donor in good health. This chain joins TRBV19 and TRBJ2-1, with 9 bases lining up with TRBD2. The CDR3 nucleotides are TGTGCCAGTAGTGGGGGTGCGGGAGGGTCCTACAATGAGCAGTTCTTC. It codes for CASSGGAGGSYNEQFF.